Below are 15 T cell receptor beta chains sequenced from a single sample in a study of blood T cells in healthy people across ages. For the second PCR, which ran for roughly 7 to 11 cycles, a sample-barcoded 5' primer and a J-beta primer mix were used. TCRdb independently ran MiXCR on the 5' RACE reads; one entry per CDR3 protein. The repertoire includes 850,000 to 1,300,000 distinct CDR3 sequences, under 45% of them detected once, and about 19% sits in the top ten. The sample taken for sequencing was blood. Source of these receptors: a woman aged 55 to 70 in good health.

The chain is built from TRBV6-2 or TRBV6-3 and TRBJ2-3, with D tentatively TRBD2 (6 bases). V gave up 2 bases and J gave up 0 bases, with 18 bases separating them. Looked up from germline, CDR1 is MNHEY and CDR2 is SVGEGT. The CDR3 totals 18 residues. CDR3 in DNA: TGTGCCAGCAGTTACGCCCCCGCCTCTAGCGTAAGCACAGATACGCAGTATTTT. This encodes CASSYAPASSVSTDTQYF.

The gene calls are TRBV12-3 or TRBV12-4 and TRBJ2-7, with 12 bases that match TRBD2. Trimming cost V 6 bases and J 2 bases; bases outside gene matches: 11. The CDR3 runs to 17 residues. For the CDR3, the DNA is TGTGCCAGCAGCAATCGACCCACTAGCGGGAGGACCTACGAGCAGTACTTC. Translated: CASSNRPTSGRTYEQYF.

The gene calls are TRBV6-1 and TRBJ2-1; D gene ambiguous. This CDR3 has 14 amino acids. Trimming took 5 bases from V and 8 from J, leaving 16 bases between them. Germline CDR1 MNHNS, CDR2 SASEGT. The CDR3 region has the DNA TGTGCCAGCAGTAGAAAGGCTAGGTTCGATGAGCAGTTCTTC. Protein: CASSRKARFDEQFF.

This clonotype was observed a few times. The genes are TRBV5-6 and TRBJ2-1, with D maybe TRBD1 (6 bases). Trimming shortened V by 8 bases and J by 7 bases, and 16 bases separated the two germline ends. This CDR3 is built from 13 residues. Germline loops: CDR1 SGHDT, CDR2 YYEEEE. The CDR3 DNA reads as TGTGCCAGTGCATGGTGGGGGCGGAATGAGCAGTTCTTC. Encoded protein: CASAWWGRNEQFF. Filled out from reference TRBV5-6 and TRBJ2-1, the complete variable domain reads DAGVTQSPTHLIKTRGQQVTLRCSPKSGHDTVSWYQQALGQGPQFIFQYYEEEERQRGNFPDRFSGHQFPNYSSELNVNALLLGDSALYLCASAWWGRNEQFFGPGTRLTVL.

The genes are TRBV19 and TRBJ1-4; D gene unclear. This CDR3 has 13 residues. V lost 9 bases and J lost 7, with 15 bases in between. The germline V gene encodes CDR1 LNHDA and CDR2 SQIVND (reference sequence). CDR3 DNA: TGTGCCAGCCAATTTCTAGCGGGTGAAAAACTGTTTTTT. Translating gives CASQFLAGEKLFF.

The chain couples TRBV7-2 to TRBJ2-5; D remains unclear. Trimming pared 1 base from V and 1 base from J, leaving 10 bases between. CDR1 SGHTA and CDR2 FQGNSA come from the germline V gene. The CDR3 has 15 residues. The CDR3, as DNA: TGTACCAGCAGCTTAGGGCAGCGAGTCCAAGAGACCCAGTACTTC. This encodes CTSSLGQRVQETQYF.

The CDR3 loop is CASSSESGRYEQYF. The CDR3 DNA reads as TGTGCCAGCAGCTCAGAGAGCGGGAGGTACGAGCAGTACTTC. The V gene is TRBV11-2, the J gene TRBJ2-7; 9 nucleotides align to TRBD2. V lost 4 bases to trimming and J lost 4 bases; unmatched junction nucleotides: 5. CDR3 length: 14 amino acids. From germline, CDR1 is SGHAT and CDR2 FQNNGV.

The V gene is TRBV2, the J gene TRBJ2-2, with 7 bases aligning to TRBD2. Germline V lookup: CDR1 SNHLY, CDR2 FYNNEI. This CDR3 has 16 amino acids. V shed 2 bases and J 4 bases; nucleotides not matched to a gene: 7. This CDR3 reads CASSESGTPRTGELFF. The CDR3 DNA follows: TGTGCCAGCAGTGAAAGCGGGACCCCTCGCACCGGGGAGCTGTTTTTT. Full variable domain (missing parts from reference TRBV2 and TRBJ2-2): EPEVTQTPSHQVTQMGQEVILRCVPISNHLYFYWYRQILGQKVEFLVSFYNNEISEKSEIFDDQFSVERPDGSNFTLKIRSTKLEDSAMYFCASSESGTPRTGELFFGEGSRLTVL.

This sequence joins TRBV9 and TRBJ2-1, with a possible D match to TRBD1 (6 bases). The DNA end is a closer match to TRBJ2-7, so the J assignment may be wrong. The CDR3 consists of 14 residues. Germline assignment: CDR1 SGDLS and CDR2 YYNGEE. The CDR3 region is CASSVGTAYNEQYF. In nucleotides, the CDR3 is TGTGCCAGCAGCGTAGGGACAGCCTACAATGAGCAGTACTTC.

This clonotype was seen only a few times. This chain links TRBV20-1 with TRBJ2-7, with 7 bases matching TRBD1. The J segment lost 0 bases and the V segment lost 0 bases, leaving 8 bases of the junction unmatched. Germline CDR1 and CDR2: DFQATT and SNEGSKA (reference sequence). The CDR3 totals 16 residues. The CDR3 sequence is CSARDPQGESSYEQYF. The CDR3 coding sequence is TGCAGTGCTAGAGACCCCCAGGGGGAGAGCTCCTACGAGCAGTACTTC.

The chain joins TRBV27 to TRBJ1-5, with a possible D match to TRBD1 (6 bases). Trimming took 3 bases from V and 5 from J, leaving 17 bases between them. This CDR3 has 16 residues. Germline V gene data show CDR1 as MNHEY and CDR2 as SMNVEV (reference sequence). CDR3 amino acids: CASSFQGNWADQPQHF. Written as DNA, the CDR3 is TGTGCCAGCAGTTTTCAGGGGAATTGGGCGGATCAGCCCCAGCATTTT.

The chain uses TRBV5-1 and TRBJ2-2; the match to TRBD2 covers 8 bases. V gave up 7 bases and J gave up 10 bases; unmatched junction bases: 18. This CDR3 spans 16 amino acids. Germline lookup yields CDR1 SGHRS and CDR2 YFSETQ. CDR3 nucleotide sequence: TGCGCCAGCCGATCCGGAGCGGGGGACCTTCTCGAGGAGCTGTTTTTT. Translated: CASRSGAGDLLEELFF.

This clonotype was counted only a few times. The chain is built from TRBV20-1 and TRBJ2-1; 9 bases match TRBD2. CDR3 size: 15 residues. Looked up from germline, CDR1 is DFQATT and CDR2 is SNEGSKA (reference sequence). Trimming removed 6 bases from V and 1 base from J; junction bases left unmatched: 7. DNA of the CDR3: TGCAGTGCGCTCGGCCTAGCGGGATCCTACAATGAGCAGTTCTTC. As protein: CSALGLAGSYNEQFF.

This clonotype was recorded a few times. The chain recombines TRBV11-2 with TRBJ1-4; tentatively, D is TRBD1 (5 bases). The germline CDR1 and CDR2 sequences are SGHAT and FQNNGV. CDR3 length: 20 amino acids. V was shortened by 1 base and J by 4 bases, with 25 bases between the two germline ends. This CDR3 reads CASSLAPWGEREDLNEKLFF. The CDR3 DNA follows: TGTGCCAGCAGCTTAGCCCCCTGGGGGGAGAGGGAAGACCTTAATGAAAAACTGTTTTTT.

This clonotype has only a few counts. The genes are TRBV2 and TRBJ1-5, with D perhaps matching TRBD1 (5 bases). Germline assignment: CDR1 SNHLY and CDR2 FYNNEI. The ends were cut back, 7 bases at V and 3 bases at J, with 13 bases in the middle. CDR3 length equals 14 residues. CDR3 residues: CASKGAGLNQPQHF. The CDR3 DNA reads as TGTGCCAGCAAAGGGGCAGGTCTCAATCAGCCCCAGCATTTT. The full variable domain, rest sourced from reference TRBV2 and TRBJ1-5, is EPEVTQTPSHQVTQMGQEVILRCVPISNHLYFYWYRQILGQKVEFLVSFYNNEISEKSEIFDDQFSVERPDGSNFTLKIRSTKLEDSAMYFCASKGAGLNQPQHFGDGTRLSIL.